This section outlines one T cell receptor beta chain sequence together with its context. Its antigen is unidentified. Positive CCR7 selection of CD45RO-negative cells yielded the naive CD8 cells, and terminally differentiated effector memory CD45RA+ cells were excluded. The data were obtained in a study of shared clonotypes between healthy human individuals. Across the study: The study enrolled a couple of women and a few men aged 18 to 49. Whole-study results and caveats: Around 5.3% of naive CD4 clonotypes were shared across four donors.

Each cell subset's genomic DNA was divided evenly among several immunoSEQ plates. This table comes from immunoSEQ multiplex PCR, and its TCRdb copy is limited to in-frame clones, with some not included. There are roughly 590,000 clones in the sample; just under 97% occur only once, and over 0.09% lies in the top ten. Germline V gives CDR1 MNHEY, CDR2 SVGAGI. The V and J ends lost 5 bases and 8 bases respectively, with 19 bases between them. The CDR3 runs to 15 residues. The V call is TRBV6-5, the J call TRBJ2-1, with a possible D match to TRBD1 (6 bases). Input material: naive CD8+ T cells sorted from blood. The clonotype was recovered from a woman in her thirties in good health. As DNA, the CDR3 is TGTGCCAGCAGTCCTCAGGGGACAAGGATCGATGAGCAGTTCTTC. Translating it yields CASSPQGTRIDEQFF.